This TCR beta chain was retrieved from a study of post-analysis software for immune sequencing data. Study-wide background: There were relapsing-remitting, secondary progressive and progressive-relapsing multiple sclerosis among the disease courses included. General study results and limits: Samples made in the same batch grouped tightly together by F measure. TRBV5-6, TRBV5-1 and TRBV20-1 were among four or five TRBV segments more frequent in patients than controls. Relative to controls, patients with multiple sclerosis showed significantly lower normalized Chao1 diversity.

This clonotype was seen many times. The antigen is unknown. Unique molecular identifiers were carried by the TCR beta cDNA libraries. Input populations of about 0.9 to 10 million T cells gave rise to around 480,000 cDNA molecules. TCRdb re-analysed the PCR reads in MiXCR, keeping a single row per CDR3 protein. In the table there are 250,000 to 300,000 distinct CDR3 sequences, 35% to 40% of which are singletons. The V gene's germline CDR1 is SQVTM and CDR2 ANQGSEA. This CDR3 region has 15 residues. V gave up 4 bases and J gave up 9 bases; unmatched junction bases: 12. This receptor was taken from a girl aged 5 to 17 with multiple sclerosis. The chain combines TRBV29-1 with TRBJ2-1, with 10 bases fitting TRBD2. Sequencing was done on a sample of blood. CDR3 sequence: CSVGSGAGGGIEQFF. The CDR3 region has the DNA TGCAGCGTTGGGTCCGGAGCGGGAGGGGGTATTGAGCAGTTCTTC.